The entry below describes one T cell receptor beta chain. Its antigen remains unidentified. Amplification used 52 TRBV primers and 13 TRBJ primers. Profiling relied on immunoSEQ multiplex PCR, and the TCRdb table lists in-frame clones only, not all of them. Of tens of thousands of clones detected, over 90% appear once; the ten largest clones hold approximately 0.98%. This specimen comes from a study of regulatory T cells. Study-wide findings and caveats: Skewed V and J usage and few unique V-J pairs marked patient repertoires, most in Tregs. Hydrophobic residues at CDR3 positions 6 and 7 were enriched in conventional CD4+ T cells of CD3G-deficient patients.

Autoimmunity was present in every CD3G-deficient patient, worse in two. Patients aged 2 to 39 years had fewer naive and more memory CD4+ and CD8+ T cells. CD4+ cells were sorted into CD25-high CD127-low regulatory cells and CD25-low CD127-high conventional cells. This CDR3 comprises 16 residues. Per germline, CDR1 MNHNS and CDR2 SASEGT. V was clipped by 0 bases and J by 4 bases, with 12 bases between them. The TCR sequence derives from a child under 10 years old with CD3G deficiency. Sequencing input: conventional CD4+ T cells sorted from blood. The chain recombines TRBV6-1 with TRBJ2-2; D may be TRBD2 (6 bases). The CDR3 bases are TGTGCCAGCAGTGAAGCTACCGGGAGAGGCACCGGGGAGCTGTTTTTT. Protein product: CASSEATGRGTGELFF.